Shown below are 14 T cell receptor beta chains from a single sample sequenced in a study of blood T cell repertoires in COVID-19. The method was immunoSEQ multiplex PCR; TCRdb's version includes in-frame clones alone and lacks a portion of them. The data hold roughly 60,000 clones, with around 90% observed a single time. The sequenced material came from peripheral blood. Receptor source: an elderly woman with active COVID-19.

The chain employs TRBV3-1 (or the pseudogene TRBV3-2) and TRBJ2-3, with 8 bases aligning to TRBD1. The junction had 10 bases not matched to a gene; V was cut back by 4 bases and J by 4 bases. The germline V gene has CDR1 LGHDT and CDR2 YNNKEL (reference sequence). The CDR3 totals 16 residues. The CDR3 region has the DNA TGTGCCAGCAGCCGACAGGGGCTACAGCATTCAGATACGCAGTATTTT. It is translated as CASSRQGLQHSDTQYF.

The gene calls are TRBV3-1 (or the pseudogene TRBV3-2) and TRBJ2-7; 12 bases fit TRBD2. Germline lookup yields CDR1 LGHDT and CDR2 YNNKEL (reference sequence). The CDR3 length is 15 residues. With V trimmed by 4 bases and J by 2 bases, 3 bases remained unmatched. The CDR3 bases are TGTGCCAGCAGCCCAAGACTAGCGGGAGCCTACGAGCAGTACTTC. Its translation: CASSPRLAGAYEQYF.

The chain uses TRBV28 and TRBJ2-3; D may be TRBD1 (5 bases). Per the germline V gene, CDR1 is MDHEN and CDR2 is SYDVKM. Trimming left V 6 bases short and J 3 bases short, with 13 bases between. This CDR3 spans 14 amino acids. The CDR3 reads CASSTTPGTDTQYF. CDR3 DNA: TGTGCCAGCAGCACCACACCAGGGACAGATACGCAGTATTTT. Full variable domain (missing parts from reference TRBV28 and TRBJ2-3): DVKVTQSSRYLVKRTGEKVFLECVQDMDHENMFWYRQDPGLGLRLIYFSYDVKMKEKGDIPEGYSVSREKKERFSLILESASTNQTSMYLCASSTTPGTDTQYFGPGTRLTVL.

The CDR3 region is CASRVGGSTDTQYF. In nucleotides, the CDR3 is TGTGCCAGTCGGGTAGGTGGGAGCACAGATACGCAGTATTTT. This chain connects TRBV19 to TRBJ2-3; D unresolved. The CDR3 extends over 14 amino acids. CDR1 is LNHDA and CDR2 is SQIVND in the germline V gene (reference sequence). Between the trimmed V and J ends, which lost 8 bases and 0 bases, there was a span of 12 bases.

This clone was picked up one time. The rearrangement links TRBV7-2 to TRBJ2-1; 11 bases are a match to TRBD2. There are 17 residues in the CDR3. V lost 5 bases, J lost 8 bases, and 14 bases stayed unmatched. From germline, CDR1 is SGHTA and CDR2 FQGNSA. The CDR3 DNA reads TGTGCCAGCAGCACCCGACTAGCGGGGTGGGAGAGTCATGAGCAGTTCTTC. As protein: CASSTRLAGWESHEQFF.

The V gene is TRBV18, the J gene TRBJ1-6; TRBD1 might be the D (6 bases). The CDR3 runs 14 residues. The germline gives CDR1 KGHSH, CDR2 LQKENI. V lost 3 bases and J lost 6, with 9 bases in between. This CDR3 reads CASSPGQPNSPLHF. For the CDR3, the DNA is TGTGCCAGCTCACCCGGACAGCCTAATTCACCCCTCCACTTT.

The CDR3 DNA follows: TGTGCCAGCAGTGTATCCGGGACAGCTAGCACAGATACGCAGTATTTT. This encodes CASSVSGTASTDTQYF. V and J are TRBV28 and TRBJ2-3; 7 bases align to TRBD1. V gave up 5 bases and J gave up 0 bases; unmatched junction bases: 8. This CDR3 spans 16 amino acids. Germline V gene data show CDR1 as MDHEN and CDR2 as SYDVKM.

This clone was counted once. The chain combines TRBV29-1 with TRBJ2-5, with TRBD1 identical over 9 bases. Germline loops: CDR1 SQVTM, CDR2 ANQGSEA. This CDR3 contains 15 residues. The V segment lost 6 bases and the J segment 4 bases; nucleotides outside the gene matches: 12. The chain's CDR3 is CSVARRDRVGETQYF. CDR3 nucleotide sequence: TGCAGCGTCGCACGTCGGGACAGGGTTGGAGAGACCCAGTACTTC.

CDR3 in amino acids: CASNTNRETQYF. DNA of the CDR3: TGCGCCAGCAACACCAACCGCGAGACCCAGTACTTC. The chain links TRBV5-1 to TRBJ2-5; no firm D call. This CDR3 comprises 12 residues. CDR1 and CDR2 (germline): SGHRS, YFSETQ. Between the trimmed V and J ends, which lost 6 bases and 5 bases, there was a span of 11 bases. The full variable domain, completed using reference TRBV5-1 and TRBJ2-5, is KAGVTQTPRYLIKTRGQQVTLSCSPISGHRSVSWYQQTPGQGLQFLFEYFSETQRNKGNFPGRFSGRQFSNSRSEMNVSTLELGDSALYLCASNTNRETQYFGPGTRLLVL.

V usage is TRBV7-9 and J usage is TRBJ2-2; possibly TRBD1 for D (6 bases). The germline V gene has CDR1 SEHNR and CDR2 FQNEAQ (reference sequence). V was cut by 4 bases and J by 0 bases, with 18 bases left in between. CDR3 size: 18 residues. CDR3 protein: CASSSTIQGSPNTGELFF. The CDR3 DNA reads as TGTGCCAGCAGCTCCACCATCCAGGGGTCGCCGAACACCGGGGAGCTGTTTTTT.

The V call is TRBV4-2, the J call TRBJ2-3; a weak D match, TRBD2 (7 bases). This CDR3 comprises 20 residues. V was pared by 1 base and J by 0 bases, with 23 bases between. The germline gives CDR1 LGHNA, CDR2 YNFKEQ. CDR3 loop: CASSQVGASGDLGSTDTQYF. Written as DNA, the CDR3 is TGTGCCAGCAGCCAAGTGGGGGCTAGCGGAGATTTGGGAAGCACAGATACGCAGTATTTT.

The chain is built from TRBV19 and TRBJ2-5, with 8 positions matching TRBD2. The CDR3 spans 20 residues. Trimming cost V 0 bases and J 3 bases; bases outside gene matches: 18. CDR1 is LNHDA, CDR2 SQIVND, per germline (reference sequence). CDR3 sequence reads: CASSIDPLSGLVGTEETQYF. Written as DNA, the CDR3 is TGTGCCAGTAGTATAGATCCTTTGTCGGGACTAGTCGGAACGGAAGAGACCCAGTACTTC. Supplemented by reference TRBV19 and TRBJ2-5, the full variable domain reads DGGITQSPKYLFRKEGQNVTLSCEQNLNHDAMYWYRQDPGQGLRLIYYSQIVNDFQKGDIAEGYSVSREKKESFPLTVTSAQKNPTAFYLCASSIDPLSGLVGTEETQYFGPGTRLLVL.

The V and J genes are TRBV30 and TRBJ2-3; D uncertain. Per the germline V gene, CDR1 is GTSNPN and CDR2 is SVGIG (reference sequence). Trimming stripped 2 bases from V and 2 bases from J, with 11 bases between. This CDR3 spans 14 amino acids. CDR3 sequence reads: CAWSIRYYTDTQYF. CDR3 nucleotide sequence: TGTGCCTGGAGTATTAGGTACTACACAGATACGCAGTATTTT.

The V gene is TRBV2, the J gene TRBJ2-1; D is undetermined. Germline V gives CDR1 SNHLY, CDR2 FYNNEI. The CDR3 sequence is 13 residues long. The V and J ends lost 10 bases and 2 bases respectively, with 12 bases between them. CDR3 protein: CATTRETYNEQFF. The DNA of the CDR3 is TGTGCCACAACTCGAGAGACCTACAATGAGCAGTTCTTC.